This TCR beta chain was identified during a study of T cell responses to AZD1222 COVID-19 vaccine. Study-wide results and caveats: Sampling captured repertoires only after the peak T cell response. Baseline serology detected seropositivity in only six AZD1222 recipients. White British ancestry dominated among donors, who included more females, and clonal diversity was possibly underestimated.

This CDR3 spans 12 amino acids. Per germline, CDR1 LNHDA and CDR2 SQIVND (reference sequence). The V and J ends lost 6 bases and 0 bases respectively, with 3 bases between them. As to this clone: The antigen remains undetermined.

Clones were read by immunoSEQ multiplex PCR, and TCRdb kept only the in-frame ones, dropping some. The sample yields roughly 180,000 clones, 90% to 95% seen once. The sequenced sample was peripheral blood, obtained 28 days after the second AZD1222 dose. The origin of this receptor is an adult who received the AZD1222 COVID-19 vaccine. The chain joins TRBV19 to TRBJ1-5; D gene unclear. CDR3 amino acids: CASRNSNQPQHF. The CDR3, as DNA: TGTGCCAGTAGGAATAGCAATCAGCCCCAGCATTTT.